The clone carrying this T cell receptor beta chain came up a few times. Its target is not known. The sample is drawn from a study of PD-1 blockade in classical Hodgkin lymphoma. CDR1 and CDR2 from the germline V gene are ENHRY and SYGVKD. Between the trimmed V and J ends, which lost 0 bases and 2 bases, there was a span of 8 bases. The CDR3 consists of 15 residues. Study results and limitations: There was a significant rise in CD4+ TCR diversity by C4D1, with no such rise for CD8+.

Repertoires were generated with immunoSEQ multiplex PCR, while TCRdb's copy carries only in-frame clones and drops some. The table includes about 26,000 clones, around 80% detected once. Brentuximab vedotin exposure varied among the patients, all of whom had relapsed after autologous stem cell transplantation. The patients, who had relapsed/refractory classical Hodgkin lymphoma, achieved best responses of complete response, partial response or progressive disease. The chain uses TRBV10-3 and TRBJ2-1, with D possibly matching TRBD1 (6 bases). The origin of this receptor is a human donor with classical Hodgkin lymphoma. This specimen consisted of peripheral blood mononuclear cells (PBMCs), obtained before the second cycle of nivolumab. The CDR3 sequence is CAISESGGAYNEQFF. DNA for the CDR3: TGTGCCATCAGTGAGTCAGGGGGAGCCTACAATGAGCAGTTCTTC.